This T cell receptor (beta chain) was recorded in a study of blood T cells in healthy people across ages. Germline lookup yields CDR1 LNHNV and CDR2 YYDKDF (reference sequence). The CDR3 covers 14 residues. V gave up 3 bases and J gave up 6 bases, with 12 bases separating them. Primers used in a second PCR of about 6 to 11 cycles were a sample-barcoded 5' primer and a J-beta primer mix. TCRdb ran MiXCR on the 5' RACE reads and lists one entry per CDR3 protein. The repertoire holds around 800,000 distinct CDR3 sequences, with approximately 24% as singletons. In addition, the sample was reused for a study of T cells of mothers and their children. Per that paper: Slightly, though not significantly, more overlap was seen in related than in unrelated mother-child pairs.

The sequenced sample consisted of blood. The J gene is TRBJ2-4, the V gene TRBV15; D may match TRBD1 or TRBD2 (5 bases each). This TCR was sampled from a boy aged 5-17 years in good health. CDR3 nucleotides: TGTGCCACCAGCAGGTCCCAGGGACCAAACATTCAGTACTTC. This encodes CATSRSQGPNIQYF.